This T cell receptor beta chain was captured by sequencing in a study of shared clonotypes between healthy human individuals. Here immunoSEQ multiplex PCR was the method, and the copy in TCRdb shows in-frame clones only, minus some. The sample yields more than 2 million clones, just over 90% seen once. CD45RO negativity and positive selection for CCR7 defined naive CD8 cells, a population that excluded terminally differentiated effector memory CD45RA+ cells. This CDR3 contains 17 residues. V was clipped by 3 bases and J by 6 bases; unmatched bases: 18. This TCR was recovered from a man aged 18 to 35 in good health. Some clones in this sample may be carry-over from other donors' samples. The chain joins TRBV5-3 to TRBJ2-7; TRBD1 matches at 7 bases. TRBV5-3 is assigned to the ORF class and has an uncertain function. The sample comprised naive CD8+ T cells from PBMCs. CDR3 residues: CARSYKVQGFSAIEQYF. CDR3 DNA: TGTGCCAGAAGCTACAAAGTACAGGGGTTTTCGGCAATCGAGCAGTACTTC.